A single T cell receptor (beta chain) is shown here with its context. This sample is part of a study of identifying expanded T cells in peripheral blood. The CDR3 loop spans 13 amino acids. V lost 2 bases and J 2 bases, leaving 9 bases between the germline ends. The germline V gene has CDR1 GTSNPN and CDR2 SVGIG (reference sequence). During the collection period, no donor immune events like infections were recorded. Some clones are missing from TCRdb's copy, which holds only in-frame ones; the method was immunoSEQ multiplex PCR. The table records under 150,000 clones, 70% to 90% of them present only once.

The chain is built from TRBV30 and TRBJ1-2; D is possibly TRBD1 (6 bases). This receptor was identified in a person aged 18 to 75 in good health. Material: blood. The CDR3 is CAWSPRGNYGYTF. As DNA, the CDR3 is TGTGCCTGGAGTCCCAGGGGCAACTATGGCTACACCTTC.